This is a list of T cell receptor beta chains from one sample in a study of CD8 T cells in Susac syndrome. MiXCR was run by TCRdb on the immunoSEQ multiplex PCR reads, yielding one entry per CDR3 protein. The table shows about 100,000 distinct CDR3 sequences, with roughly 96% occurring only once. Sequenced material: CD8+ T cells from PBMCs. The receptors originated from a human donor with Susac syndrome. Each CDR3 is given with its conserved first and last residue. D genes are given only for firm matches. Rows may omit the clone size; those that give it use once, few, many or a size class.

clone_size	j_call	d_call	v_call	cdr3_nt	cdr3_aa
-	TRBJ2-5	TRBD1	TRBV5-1	TGCGCCAGCAGCTTGGCCGGAGGGGGACAGGGAGAGACCCAGTACTTC	CASSLAGGGQGETQYF
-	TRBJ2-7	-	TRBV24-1	TGTGCCACCAGTGATGGTGGAGGGTACCAGCAGTACTTC	CATSDGGGYQQYF
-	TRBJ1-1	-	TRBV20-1	TGCAGTGCTAGAGCACAGGGTTACGGGAACACTGAAGCTTTCTTT	CSARAQGYGNTEAFF
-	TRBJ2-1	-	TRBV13	TGTGCCAGCAGCTTAGGGCTAGCGCAGTCCTACAATGAGCAGTTCTTC	CASSLGLAQSYNEQFF
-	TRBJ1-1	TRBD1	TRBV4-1	TGCGCCAGCAGCCCAGGGGGCTTCACTGAAGCTTTCTTT	CASSPGGFTEAFF
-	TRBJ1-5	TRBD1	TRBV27	TGTGCCCGAACAGTGGGGCAGGGGGCCAATCAGCCCCAGCATTTT	CARTVGQGANQPQHF
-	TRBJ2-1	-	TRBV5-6	TGTGCCAGCAGCTTCGCAGGGACCCTCCCGGTGAATGAGCAGTTCTTC	CASSFAGTLPVNEQFF
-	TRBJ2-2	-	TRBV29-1	TGCAGCGTTCTGGGAGCCACCGGGGAGCTGTTTTTT	CSVLGATGELFF
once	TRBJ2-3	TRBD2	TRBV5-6	TGTGCCAGCAGCTACGGACTAGCGGGGGGTACAGATACGCAGTATTTT	CASSYGLAGGTDTQYF
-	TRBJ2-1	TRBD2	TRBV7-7	TGTGCTAGCAGCTTAGCGTCTAGCGGATACAATGAGCAGTTCTTC	CASSLASSGYNEQFF
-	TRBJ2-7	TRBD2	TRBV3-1	TGTGCCAGCAGCCCCGGGACTAGCGGGGCGCTCTCCTACGAGCAGTACTTC	CASSPGTSGALSYEQYF
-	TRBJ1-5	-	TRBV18	TGTGCCAGCTCCCTTACGAAAGCAGGGAATCAGCCCCAGCATTTT	CASSLTKAGNQPQHF
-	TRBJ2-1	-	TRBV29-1	TGCAGCGTTGAACGGGTCCCCTACAATGAGCAGTTCTTC	CSVERVPYNEQFF
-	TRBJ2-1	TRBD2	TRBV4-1	TGCGCCAGCAGCCAAGCGGGGCACGGGACTAGCGACAATGAGCAGTTCTTC	CASSQAGHGTSDNEQFF
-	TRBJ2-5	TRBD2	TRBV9	TGTGCCAGCAGCAAGCCGGGACTAGCGGAGAAAGAGACCCAGTACTTC	CASSKPGLAEKETQYF
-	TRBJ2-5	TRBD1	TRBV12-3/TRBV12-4	TGTGCCAGCAGTTACCGGGACAGACAAGAGACCCAGTACTTC	CASSYRDRQETQYF
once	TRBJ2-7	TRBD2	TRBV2	TGTGCCAGCACTAGGGGGACTAGCGGGATGAACTACGAGCAGTACTTC	CASTRGTSGMNYEQYF
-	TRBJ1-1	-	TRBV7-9	TGTGCCAGCAGCCCCGGAATCGCTGAAGCTTTCTTT	CASSPGIAEAFF
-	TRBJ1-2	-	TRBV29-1	TGCAGCGTTGCAGGGGATGGGCCCTATGGCTACACCTTC	CSVAGDGPYGYTF
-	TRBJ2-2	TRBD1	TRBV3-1	TGTGCCAGCAGCCGCGGGACAGGGGGCAGAACCGGGGAGCTGTTTTTT	CASSRGTGGRTGELFF
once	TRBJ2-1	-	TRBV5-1	TGCGCCAGCAGCTTTCCCAGGGCCAACAATGAGCAGTTCTTC	CASSFPRANNEQFF
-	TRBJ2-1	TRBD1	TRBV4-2	TGTGCCAACAGTTACAGTCCCGGACAGGGGACGAATGAGCAGTTCTTC	CANSYSPGQGTNEQFF
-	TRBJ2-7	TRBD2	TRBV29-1	TGCAGCGTTGATGGTCTAGCGGGAAGCTCCTACGAGCAGTACTTC	CSVDGLAGSSYEQYF
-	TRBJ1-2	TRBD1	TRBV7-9	TGTGCCAGCAGCTTAGGGCCCGGGACAGCGGATGGCTACACCTTC	CASSLGPGTADGYTF
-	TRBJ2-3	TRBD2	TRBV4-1	TGCGCCAGCAGCCAAGACCCCTTTCTAGCGGGAGTGAGAGATACGCAGTATTTT	CASSQDPFLAGVRDTQYF
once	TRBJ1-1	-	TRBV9	TGTGCCAGCAGCCCGAGTGGGGCGAACACTGAAGCTTTCTTT	CASSPSGANTEAFF
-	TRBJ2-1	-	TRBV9	TGTGCCAGCAGCGCATGGGGGGACTCCTACAATGAGCAGTTCTTC	CASSAWGDSYNEQFF
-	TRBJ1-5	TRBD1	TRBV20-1	TGCAGTGCTAGAGATGGACAGGGCGGCAATCAGCCCCAGCATTTT	CSARDGQGGNQPQHF
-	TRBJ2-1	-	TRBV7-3	TGTGCCAGCAGCACGCTTGTCCGGGACACCTACAATGAGCAGTTCTTC	CASSTLVRDTYNEQFF